Shown below are 30 T cell receptor beta chains from a single sample sequenced in a study of cytomegalovirus exposure and HLA in healthy donors. Primers: 60 Vbeta forward and 13 Jbeta reverse. Generated by immunoSEQ multiplex PCR, the TCRdb table keeps only in-frame clones and is missing some. The table lists 220,000 or so clones, about 77% of them singletons. Sequencing was carried out using PBMCs. All receptors come from a woman aged 25-40 years in good health and CMV-seronegative.

This rearrangement joins TRBV27 to TRBJ2-3; 12 positions match TRBD2. The CDR3 runs 15 residues. Germline trimming cut 5 bases from V and 3 bases from J; bases unmatched to any gene: 3. The V gene's germline CDR1 is MNHEY and CDR2 SMNVEV (reference sequence). In nucleotides, the CDR3 is TGTGCCAGCAGTGCCGGGACTAGCGGGACAGATACGCAGTATTTT. Amino acids: CASSAGTSGTDTQYF.

The chain carries TRBV6-1 and TRBJ2-1, with TRBD1 matching over 12 bases. The germline V gene encodes CDR1 MNHNS and CDR2 SASEGT. This CDR3 is built from 14 residues. V dropped 6 bases and J dropped 9; count of bases not matched to a gene: 6. The CDR3 loop is CASSRDRGLGEQFF. The CDR3 DNA reads as TGTGCCAGCAGCCGGGACAGGGGGCTTGGTGAGCAGTTCTTC.

On this clone itself: Compared with germline, one end of the junction differs, possibly owing to a read error. The chain links TRBV4-2 to TRBJ2-7, with 9 bases lining up with TRBD2. Germline-derived CDR1 and CDR2 are LGHNA and YNFKEQ. CDR3 length: 16 residues. The CDR3 DNA reads as TGTGCCAGCAGCCAAGGGGGTAGCGGGAGCTCCTCCGAGCAGTACTTC. This translates into CASSQGGSGSSSEQYF.

The CDR3 spells CASSLTQGWGREQYF. In DNA form, the CDR3 reads TGTGCCAGCAGCCTTACACAGGGGTGGGGTCGCGAGCAGTACTTC. The chain recombines TRBV14 with TRBJ2-7; 7 nucleotides line up with TRBD1. Looked up from germline, CDR1 is SGHDN and CDR2 is FVKESK. CDR3 length: 15 amino acids. With V trimmed by 4 bases and J by 6 bases, 12 bases remained unmatched.

The chain carries TRBV6-5 and TRBJ2-5; TRBD1 aligns across 7 bases. Trimming cost V 0 bases and J 1 base; bases outside gene matches: 2. In germline, CDR1 is MNHEY, CDR2 SVGAGI. This CDR3 comprises 15 residues. CDR3: CASSYSRQGQETQYF. The CDR3 nucleotides are TGTGCCAGCAGTTACTCGAGACAGGGCCAAGAGACCCAGTACTTC.

The rearrangement joins TRBV30 to TRBJ2-1, with TRBD2 matching over 12 bases. The CDR3 extends over 14 amino acids. Germline-derived CDR1 and CDR2 are GTSNPN and SVGIG (reference sequence). V trimming: 6 bases; J trimming: 7 bases; junction bases outside the gene matches: 7. CDR3 coding DNA: TGTGCCTGCCCCGGGACTAGCGGGTCTAATGAGCAGTTCTTC. Translated: CACPGTSGSNEQFF.

This clone was observed a single time. The chain links TRBV2 to TRBJ2-3, with 10 bases aligning to TRBD2. V dropped 3 bases and J dropped 2; count of bases not matched to a gene: 2. This CDR3 is built from 15 residues. Germline values: CDR1 SNHLY, CDR2 FYNNEI. The CDR3 here is CASSDGLAVTDTQYF. The CDR3 DNA follows: TGTGCCAGCAGTGATGGACTAGCGGTCACAGATACGCAGTATTTT.

The genes are TRBV5-1 and TRBJ1-2; 7 bases are shared with TRBD1. Germline CDR1 is SGHRS and CDR2 is YFSETQ. This CDR3 region has 13 residues. V lost 2 bases to trimming and J lost 5 bases; unmatched junction nucleotides: 3. The CDR3, as DNA: TGCGCCAGCAGCTTCGGGACAGAATATGGCTACACCTTC. Its protein is CASSFGTEYGYTF.

This clone was found a few times. V and J are TRBV19 and TRBJ1-1; D might be TRBD1 (5 bases). The CDR3 runs to 14 residues. Germline CDR1 and CDR2: LNHDA and SQIVND (reference sequence). Trimming cost V 9 bases and J 0 bases, with 14 bases left between them. The CDR3 reads CASNTGGMNTEAFF. The CDR3 DNA reads TGTGCCAGCAACACCGGGGGGATGAACACTGAAGCTTTCTTT.

V and J are TRBV30 and TRBJ2-5, with D perhaps TRBD2 (5 bases). The V end lost 0 bases, the J end lost 2 bases, and 10 bases lay between the germline ends. Germline values: CDR1 GTSNPN, CDR2 SVGIG (reference sequence). This CDR3 contains 14 residues. Here the CDR3 DNA reads TGTGCCTGGAGTGTAGGAGGAATTCAAGAGACCCAGTACTTC. Residues: CAWSVGGIQETQYF. Complete variable domain (other parts from reference TRBV30 and TRBJ2-5): SQTIHQWPATLVQPVGSPLSLECTVEGTSNPNLYWYRQAAGRGLQLLFYSVGIGQISSEVPQNLSASRPQDRQFILSSKKLLLSDSGFYLCAWSVGGIQETQYFGPGTRLLVL.

This clone was counted a single time. V gene TRBV20-1 combines with J gene TRBJ2-3; 7 bases are shared with TRBD2. The CDR3 sequence is 11 residues long. The junction had 4 bases not matched to a gene; V was cut back by 5 bases and J by 8 bases. CDR1 and CDR2 from the germline V gene are DFQATT and SNEGSKA (reference sequence). The CDR3 reads CSAGEGFTQYF. The CDR3 DNA sequence: TGCAGTGCTGGGGAGGGCTTTACGCAGTATTTT.

The chain carries TRBV6-5 and TRBJ1-2; 10 bases map to TRBD1. Trimming cost V 0 bases and J 7 bases; bases outside gene matches: 8. Per the germline V gene, CDR1 is MNHEY and CDR2 is SVGAGI. The CDR3 loop spans 16 amino acids. The DNA for the CDR3 is TGTGCCAGCAGTTACTCCCCGACAGGGGGCTCTTCTGGCTACACCTTC. Translating it yields CASSYSPTGGSSGYTF.

In regard to this clone: Germline and junction disagree at one end, which may indicate a read error. The CDR3 nucleotides read TGCGCCAGAAGCCAAGCGGGGGAGGGAATAGCGGACTACGAGCAGTACTTC. Protein product: CARSQAGEGIADYEQYF. The V and J genes are TRBV4-1 and TRBJ2-7, with 8 nucleotides matching TRBD2. Germline CDR1 is MGHRA and CDR2 is YSYEKL. CDR3 length: 17 amino acids.

V is TRBV19 and J is TRBJ1-2; D is unresolved. CDR1 LNHDA and CDR2 SQIVND come from the germline V gene (reference sequence). Between the trimmed V and J ends, which lost 6 bases and 8 bases, there was a span of 13 bases. This CDR3 spans 12 amino acids. CDR3 protein: CASSPINGGYTF. DNA for the CDR3: TGTGCCAGTAGCCCAATAAATGGCGGCTACACCTTC.

In this sample, this clone turned up once. The V call is TRBV7-2, the J call TRBJ2-1; the match to TRBD2 covers 13 bases. V lost 0 bases to trimming and J lost 0 bases; unmatched junction nucleotides: 8. The germline gives CDR1 SGHTA, CDR2 FQGNSA. The CDR3 sequence is 20 residues long. CDR3 amino acids: CASSLALTSGGSGSYNEQFF. CDR3 sequence (DNA): TGTGCCAGCAGCTTAGCCCTGACTAGCGGGGGGTCGGGCTCCTACAATGAGCAGTTCTTC.

V usage is TRBV11-3 and J usage is TRBJ2-7; D perhaps matches TRBD1 (6 bases). The CDR3 loop spans 14 amino acids. Trimming removed 4 bases at V and 6 bases at J, with 16 bases between. Germline V lookup: CDR1 SGHNT, CDR2 YENEEA. CDR3 sequence reads: CASSSRDTVFEQYF. CDR3 coding DNA: TGTGCCAGCAGCTCCCGGGACACGGTCTTCGAGCAGTACTTC.

This rearrangement joins TRBV30 to TRBJ2-2; no firm D call. The CDR3 is 14 residues long. The germline V gene has CDR1 GTSNPN and CDR2 SVGIG (reference sequence). Between the trimmed V and J ends, which lost 1 base and 6 bases, there was a span of 12 bases. CDR3 in DNA: TGTGCCTGGAGTGACCCTAGTCGTCCCGGGGAGCTGTTTTTT. Protein: CAWSDPSRPGELFF. The full variable domain, rest sourced from reference TRBV30 and TRBJ2-2, is SQTIHQWPATLVQPVGSPLSLECTVEGTSNPNLYWYRQAAGRGLQLLFYSVGIGQISSEVPQNLSASRPQDRQFILSSKKLLLSDSGFYLCAWSDPSRPGELFFGEGSRLTVL.

In regard to this clone: Sequence at one end of the junction differs from germline and may be a read error. The rearrangement joins TRBV7-9 to TRBJ2-3; the D gene is possibly TRBD2 (6 bases). The V gene's germline CDR1 is SEHNR and CDR2 FQNEAQ (reference sequence). This CDR3 has 15 amino acids. The CDR3 is CSSSFSRERTDTQYF. Written as DNA, the CDR3 is TGTTCCAGCAGCTTTAGCCGGGAGAGAACAGATACGCAGTATTTT.

The chain is built from TRBV6-6 and TRBJ1-3, with D possibly TRBD1 on 5 matching bases. Trimming removed 2 bases at V and 3 bases at J, with 14 bases between. This CDR3 has 16 amino acids. In germline, CDR1 is MNHNY, CDR2 SVGAGI (reference sequence). The CDR3 here is CASSYISGGSGNTIYF. CDR3 coding DNA: TGTGCCAGCAGTTACATATCGGGGGGGAGTGGAAACACCATATATTTT.

The chain combines TRBV19 with TRBJ1-2; 7 bases match TRBD1. This CDR3 spans 13 amino acids. Unmatched junction bases numbered 7, after V lost 5 bases and J lost 7 bases. Germline V lookup: CDR1 LNHDA, CDR2 SQIVND (reference sequence). The CDR3 DNA reads TGTGCCAGTAGTTCCGACAGGGTCGGTGGCTACACCTTC. It is translated as CASSSDRVGGYTF.

The gene calls are TRBV5-1 and TRBJ2-7; 8 bases are shared with TRBD2. Germline loops: CDR1 SGHRS, CDR2 YFSETQ. The length of the CDR3 is 15 residues. J lost 2 bases, V lost 3 bases, and 7 bases had no gene match. The CDR3 here is CASSSGGNEAYEQYF. The CDR3 coding sequence is TGCGCCAGCAGCTCGGGGGGGAATGAGGCCTACGAGCAGTACTTC.

The chain joins TRBV5-1 to TRBJ2-2, with D perhaps matching TRBD1 (5 bases). CDR1 and CDR2 (germline): SGHRS, YFSETQ. This CDR3 is 17 amino acids long. Trimming took 3 bases from V and 5 from J, leaving 20 bases between them. CDR3: CASSWPSDPGRTGELFF. CDR3 bases: TGCGCCAGCAGCTGGCCTTCGGACCCAGGGCGGACCGGGGAGCTGTTTTTT.

The V and J genes are TRBV7-2 and TRBJ2-3; perhaps TRBD1 as D (5 bases). The V end was cut by 1 base, the J end by 4 bases, with 15 bases between. Germline lookup yields CDR1 SGHTA and CDR2 FQGNSA. This CDR3 has 16 residues. CDR3 sequence (DNA): TGTGCCAGCAGCTTAGGAGTCAGGGTTATGGCAGATACGCAGTATTTT. Amino acid sequence: CASSLGVRVMADTQYF.

The chain joins TRBV27 to TRBJ2-2; the match to TRBD2 covers 7 bases. The CDR3 is made up of 15 amino acids. V was clipped by 5 bases and J by 6 bases; unmatched bases: 9. Germline V lookup: CDR1 MNHEY, CDR2 SMNVEV (reference sequence). The CDR3 region has the DNA TGTGCCAGCAGTCCCGGACTAGGTCGTGCCGGGGAGCTGTTTTTT. Translating gives CASSPGLGRAGELFF.

The CDR3 loop reads CASSLAREAVRYNEQFF. The CDR3 nucleotides are TGTGCCAGCAGCTTAGCGCGGGAGGCGGTGCGGTACAATGAGCAGTTCTTC. The gene calls are TRBV7-2 and TRBJ2-1; TRBD2 aligns across 8 bases. This CDR3 is 17 amino acids long. Germline lookup yields CDR1 SGHTA and CDR2 FQGNSA. With V trimmed by 0 bases and J by 4 bases, 8 bases remained unmatched.

This chain joins TRBV7-9 and TRBJ2-7; 7 bases are shared with TRBD2. J lost 0 bases, V lost 6 bases, and 5 bases had no gene match. Germline values: CDR1 SEHNR, CDR2 FQNEAQ (reference sequence). The CDR3 loop spans 14 amino acids. The CDR3 DNA reads as TGTGCCAGCAGACCTCGACTAGCCTCCTACGAGCAGTACTTC. The encoded protein is CASRPRLASYEQYF.

This chain connects TRBV5-4 to TRBJ1-2; 10 bases map to TRBD1. The CDR3 totals 14 residues. The germline V gene has CDR1 SGHNT and CDR2 YYREEE (reference sequence). V lost 3 bases to trimming and J lost 4 bases; unmatched junction nucleotides: 3. The CDR3 region is CASSWGDRGYGYTF. CDR3 nucleotide sequence: TGTGCCAGCAGCTGGGGGGACAGGGGCTATGGCTACACCTTC. The full variable domain, rest sourced from reference TRBV5-4 and TRBJ1-2, is ETGVTQSPTHLIKTRGQQVTLRCSSQSGHNTVSWYQQALGQGPQFIFQYYREEENGRGNFPPRFSGLQFPNYSSELNVNALELDDSALYLCASSWGDRGYGYTFGSGTRLTVV.

V is TRBV7-2 and J is TRBJ2-7; D is perhaps TRBD2 (5 bases). The germline CDR1 and CDR2 sequences are SGHTA and FQGNSA. The length of the CDR3 is 14 residues. V lost 5 bases and J lost 0, with 11 bases in between. The CDR3 spells CASSRTASSYEQYF. CDR3 in DNA: TGTGCCAGCAGCAGGACTGCCTCCTCCTACGAGCAGTACTTC.

The gene calls are TRBV27 and TRBJ2-5; 7 nucleotides line up with TRBD2. Germline assignment: CDR1 MNHEY and CDR2 SMNVEV (reference sequence). CDR3 length equals 14 residues. V lost 5 bases to trimming and J lost 3 bases; unmatched junction nucleotides: 6. CDR3 in DNA: TGTGCCAGCAGTGCCGGGGGGTGGGAAGAGACCCAGTACTTC. This sequence encodes CASSAGGWEETQYF.

This clone appeared many times. The genes are TRBV10-1 and TRBJ1-5; D gene unclear. V was clipped by 3 bases and J by 9 bases, with 12 bases between them. The CDR3 contains 13 residues. Germline V gives CDR1 WNHNN, CDR2 SYGVQD (reference sequence). In DNA, the CDR3 is TGCGCCAGCAGTGAAAGCCGAAACTTGCCCCAGCATTTT. It encodes CASSESRNLPQHF.